This T cell receptor (beta chain) was found in a study of beta chain features in type 1 diabetes. Study results and caveats: Although PCR might favor shorter templates, it would do so equally in patients and controls. Shortening of TCRB CDR3s, moderate but significant, appeared in all four CD4+ subsets of Type 1 diabetes patients. There was a possibility that cDNA sequencing over-represented cells with high TCR expression. The naive, central memory and Treg TCRB repertoires of patients appeared to be more similar to one another than those of healthy donors.

In this sample, this clone turned up a few times. The antigen is undetermined. This CDR3 comprises 15 residues. Germline CDR1 and CDR2: SGHRS and YFSETQ. V was trimmed by 4 bases and J by 0 bases, leaving 14 bases between them. A sort by CD45RO/CCR7/CD25/CD127/CD95/CD27 yielded CD4+ naive, central memory, regulatory and stem cell-like memory cells. Expressed TCRB transcripts were sequenced, since all the RNA that had been isolated was reverse transcribed. Profiling relied on immunoSEQ multiplex PCR, and the TCRdb table lists in-frame clones only, not all of them. The sample holds about 70,000 clones, 49% seen once.

The chain combines TRBV5-1 with TRBJ2-7; tentative D call: TRBD2 (6 bases). Source material: central memory CD4+ T cells from blood. The sequence was obtained from a man aged 25 to 40 with type 1 diabetes. CDR3 residues: CASSQSGEPSYEQYF. The DNA for the CDR3 is TGCGCCAGCAGCCAGTCGGGGGAGCCCTCCTACGAGCAGTACTTC.